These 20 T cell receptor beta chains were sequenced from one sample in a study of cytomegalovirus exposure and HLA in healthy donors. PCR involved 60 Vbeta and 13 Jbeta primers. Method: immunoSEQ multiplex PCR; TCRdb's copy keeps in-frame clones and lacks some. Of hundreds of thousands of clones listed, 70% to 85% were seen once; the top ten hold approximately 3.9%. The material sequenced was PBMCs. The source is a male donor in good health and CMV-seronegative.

Here the CDR3 DNA reads TGTGCCAGCCTGCGGGGGGCCGTCTACAATGAGCAGTTCTTC. Protein sequence: CASLRGAVYNEQFF. The chain is built from TRBV28 and TRBJ2-1; TRBD2 matches at 8 bases. Germline values: CDR1 MDHEN, CDR2 SYDVKM. The V segment lost 8 bases and the J segment 3 bases; nucleotides outside the gene matches: 6. The CDR3 sequence is 14 residues long.

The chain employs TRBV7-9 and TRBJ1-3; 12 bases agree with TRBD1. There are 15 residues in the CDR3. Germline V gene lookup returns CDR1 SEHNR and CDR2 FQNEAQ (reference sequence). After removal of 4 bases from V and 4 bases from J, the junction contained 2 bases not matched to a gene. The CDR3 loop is CASSWDRGPGNTIYF. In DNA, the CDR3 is TGTGCCAGCAGCTGGGACAGGGGGCCGGGAAACACCATATATTTT.

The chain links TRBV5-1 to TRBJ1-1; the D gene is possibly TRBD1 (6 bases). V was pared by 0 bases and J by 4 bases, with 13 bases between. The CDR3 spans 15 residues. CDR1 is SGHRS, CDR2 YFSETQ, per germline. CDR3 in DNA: TGCGCCAGCAGCTTGGAATGGGGCAGGGGCACTGAAGCTTTCTTT. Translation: CASSLEWGRGTEAFF.

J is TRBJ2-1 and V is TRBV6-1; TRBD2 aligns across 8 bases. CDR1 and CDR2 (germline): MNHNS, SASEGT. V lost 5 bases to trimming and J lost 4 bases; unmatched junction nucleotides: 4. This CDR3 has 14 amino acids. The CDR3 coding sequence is TGTGCCAGCAGTTTAGCGGGGACTTACAATGAGCAGTTCTTC. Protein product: CASSLAGTYNEQFF.

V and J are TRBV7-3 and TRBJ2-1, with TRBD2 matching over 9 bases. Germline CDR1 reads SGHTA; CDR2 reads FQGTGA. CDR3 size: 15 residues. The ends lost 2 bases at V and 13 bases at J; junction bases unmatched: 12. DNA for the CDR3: TGTGCCAGCAGCTTATCCGGCGGGAGGGCCGGGAAACAGTTCTTC. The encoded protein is CASSLSGGRAGKQFF.

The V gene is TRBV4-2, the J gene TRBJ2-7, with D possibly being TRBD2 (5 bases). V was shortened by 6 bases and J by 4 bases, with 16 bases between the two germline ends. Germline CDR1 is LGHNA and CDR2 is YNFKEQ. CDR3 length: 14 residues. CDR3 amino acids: CASSPSGAEYEQYF. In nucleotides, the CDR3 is TGTGCCAGCAGTCCCAGCGGAGCAGAGTACGAGCAGTACTTC.

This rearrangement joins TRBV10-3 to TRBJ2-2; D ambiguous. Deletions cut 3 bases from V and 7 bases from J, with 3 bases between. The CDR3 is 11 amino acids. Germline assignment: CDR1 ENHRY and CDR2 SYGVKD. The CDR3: CAISDLGELFF. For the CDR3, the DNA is TGTGCCATCAGTGACCTCGGGGAGCTGTTTTTT.

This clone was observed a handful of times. CDR3 nucleotides: TGTGCCAGCAGGACAGGGGGCTACGAGCAGTACTTC. Translation: CASRTGGYEQYF. V is TRBV27 and J is TRBJ2-7, with TRBD1 identical over 9 bases. The V gene's germline CDR1 is MNHEY and CDR2 SMNVEV (reference sequence). The CDR3 has 12 amino acids. V lost 6 bases, J lost 3 bases, and 0 bases stayed unmatched.

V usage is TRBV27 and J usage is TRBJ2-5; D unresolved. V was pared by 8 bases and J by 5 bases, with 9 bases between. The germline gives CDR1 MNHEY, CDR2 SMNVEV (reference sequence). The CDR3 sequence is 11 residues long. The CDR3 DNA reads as TGTGCCAGCCACTCGAGGGAGACCCAGTACTTC. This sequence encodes CASHSRETQYF.

In nucleotides, the CDR3 is TGTGCCAGCAGCTTAACCGGGACAGGGGACAATGAGCAGTTCTTC. This sequence encodes CASSLTGTGDNEQFF. The chain links TRBV7-3 to TRBJ2-1, with 10 bases that match TRBD1. Germline CDR1 and CDR2: SGHTA and FQGTGA. This CDR3 region has 15 residues. V shed 0 bases, J shed 5 bases, and the junction held 1 base outside the gene matches.

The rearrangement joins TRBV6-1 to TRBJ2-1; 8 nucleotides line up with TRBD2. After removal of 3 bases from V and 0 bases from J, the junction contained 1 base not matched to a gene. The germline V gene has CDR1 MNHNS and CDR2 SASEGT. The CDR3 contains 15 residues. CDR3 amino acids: CASSDSGISYNEQFF. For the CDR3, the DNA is TGTGCCAGCAGTGATAGCGGGATCTCCTACAATGAGCAGTTCTTC.

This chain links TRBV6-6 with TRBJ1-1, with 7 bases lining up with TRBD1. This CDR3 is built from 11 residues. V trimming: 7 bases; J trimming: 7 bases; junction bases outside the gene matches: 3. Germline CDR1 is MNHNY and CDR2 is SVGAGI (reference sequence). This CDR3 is CASMRGLEAFF. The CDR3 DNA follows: TGTGCCAGCATGAGGGGGCTTGAAGCTTTCTTT.

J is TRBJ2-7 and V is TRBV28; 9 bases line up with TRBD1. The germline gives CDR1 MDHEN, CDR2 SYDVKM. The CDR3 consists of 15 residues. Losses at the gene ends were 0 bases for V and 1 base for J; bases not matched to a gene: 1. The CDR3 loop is CASSLWGTGSYEQYF. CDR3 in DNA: TGTGCCAGCAGTTTATGGGGGACAGGGTCCTACGAGCAGTACTTC.

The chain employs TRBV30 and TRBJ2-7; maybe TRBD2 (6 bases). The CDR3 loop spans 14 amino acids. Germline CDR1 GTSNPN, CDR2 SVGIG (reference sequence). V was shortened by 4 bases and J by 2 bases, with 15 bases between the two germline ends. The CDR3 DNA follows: TGTGCCTGGACTGCCGGGGGAATCCCCTACGAGCAGTACTTC. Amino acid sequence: CAWTAGGIPYEQYF. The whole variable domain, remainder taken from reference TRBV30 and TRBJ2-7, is SQTIHQWPATLVQPVGSPLSLECTVEGTSNPNLYWYRQAAGRGLQLLFYSVGIGQISSEVPQNLSASRPQDRQFILSSKKLLLSDSGFYLCAWTAGGIPYEQYFGPGTRLTVT.

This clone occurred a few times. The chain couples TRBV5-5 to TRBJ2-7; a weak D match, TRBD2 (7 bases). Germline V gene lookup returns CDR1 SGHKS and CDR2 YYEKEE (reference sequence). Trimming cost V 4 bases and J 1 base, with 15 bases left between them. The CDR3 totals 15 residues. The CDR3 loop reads CASSRLRGASYEQYF. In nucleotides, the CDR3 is TGTGCCAGCAGCCGCCTCCGGGGGGCTTCCTACGAGCAGTACTTC.

The CDR3 sequence is CASSQRGAGANTGELFF. In nucleotides, the CDR3 is TGCGCCAGCAGCCAACGGGGAGCAGGTGCGAACACCGGGGAGCTGTTTTTT. V gene TRBV4-1 combines with J gene TRBJ2-2; tentative D call: TRBD2 (5 bases). This CDR3 contains 17 residues. Trimming left V 2 bases short and J 0 bases short, with 13 bases between. In germline, CDR1 is MGHRA, CDR2 YSYEKL.

This CDR3 is CASGTRGGSGELFF. Written as DNA, the CDR3 is TGCGCCAGCGGAACGAGGGGGGGCTCCGGGGAGCTGTTTTTT. The chain employs TRBV5-1 and TRBJ2-2, with D perhaps TRBD2 (7 bases). In germline, CDR1 is SGHRS, CDR2 YFSETQ. The CDR3 runs 14 residues. With 7 bases removed from V and 6 bases from J, the gap between germline ends came to 16 bases.

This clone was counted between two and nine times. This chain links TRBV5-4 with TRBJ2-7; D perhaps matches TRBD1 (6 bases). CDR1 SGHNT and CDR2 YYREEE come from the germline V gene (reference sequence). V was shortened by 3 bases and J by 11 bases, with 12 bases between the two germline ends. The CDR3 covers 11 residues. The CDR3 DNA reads TGTGCCAGCAGCTCCAGGACAGTCAAGTACTTC. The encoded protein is CASSSRTVKYF.

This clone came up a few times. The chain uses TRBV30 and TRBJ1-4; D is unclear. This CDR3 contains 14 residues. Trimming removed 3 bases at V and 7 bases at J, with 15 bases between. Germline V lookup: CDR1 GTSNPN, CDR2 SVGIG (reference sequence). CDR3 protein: CAWSRAVLGEKLFF. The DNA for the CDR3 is TGTGCCTGGAGCCGAGCGGTTTTAGGTGAAAAACTGTTTTTT. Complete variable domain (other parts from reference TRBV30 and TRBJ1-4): SQTIHQWPATLVQPVGSPLSLECTVEGTSNPNLYWYRQAAGRGLQLLFYSVGIGQISSEVPQNLSASRPQDRQFILSSKKLLLSDSGFYLCAWSRAVLGEKLFFGSGTQLSVL.

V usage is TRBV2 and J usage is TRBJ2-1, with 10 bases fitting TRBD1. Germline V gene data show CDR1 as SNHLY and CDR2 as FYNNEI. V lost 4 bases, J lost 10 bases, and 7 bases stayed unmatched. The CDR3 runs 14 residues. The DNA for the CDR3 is TGTGCCAGCAGTGGATCCGGGACAGGGGCCGAGCAGTTCTTC. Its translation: CASSGSGTGAEQFF.